These 30 T cell receptor beta chains share one sample of origin, sequenced in a study of blood T cell repertoires in COVID-19. Clones were sequenced by immunoSEQ multiplex PCR, and TCRdb holds only the in-frame ones, with some missing. The sample lists a few hundred thousand clones, roughly nine tenths occurring once. Input material: peripheral blood. Source of these receptors: a middle-aged man with acute or convalescent COVID-19.

The sample holds one count of this clone. This rearrangement joins TRBV11-2 to TRBJ2-7; no definite D call. V lost 0 bases and J lost 7, with 13 bases in between. This CDR3 contains 14 residues. CDR1 is SGHAT and CDR2 is FQNNGV in the germline V gene. The CDR3 spells CASSLEPGIVEQYF. CDR3 bases: TGTGCCAGCAGCTTAGAGCCAGGTATAGTTGAGCAGTACTTC.

J is TRBJ2-7 and V is TRBV11-2; 11 bases align to TRBD1. CDR1 and CDR2 (germline): SGHAT, FQNNGV. V was clipped by 7 bases and J by 10 bases; unmatched bases: 15. The CDR3 consists of 15 residues. Here the CDR3 reads CASKRPGTGGREQYF. The CDR3, as DNA: TGTGCCAGCAAACGACCCGGGACAGGGGGAAGGGAACAGTACTTC.

This sequence joins TRBV27 and TRBJ2-1; TRBD1 agrees at 7 bases. The junction had 8 bases not matched to a gene; V was cut back by 3 bases and J by 6 bases. CDR3 size: 15 residues. Per germline, CDR1 MNHEY and CDR2 SMNVEV (reference sequence). CDR3 loop: CASSLYEDRPNEQFF. CDR3 bases: TGTGCCAGCAGTTTGTACGAGGACAGGCCCAATGAGCAGTTCTTC.

This sequence joins TRBV5-1 and TRBJ2-1, with 10 bases lining up with TRBD1. This CDR3 has 15 amino acids. CDR1 is SGHRS and CDR2 is YFSETQ in the germline V gene. The V and J ends lost 5 bases and 3 bases, in that order; junction bases with no gene match: 5. CDR3 coding DNA: TGCGCCAGCAGACAAGGGACAGGGGTCTACAATGAGCAGTTCTTC. Encoded protein: CASRQGTGVYNEQFF.

This clone showed up just once. This chain uses TRBV11-2 with TRBJ1-1; D ambiguous. This CDR3 region has 15 residues. The germline CDR1 and CDR2 sequences are SGHAT and FQNNGV. Trimming stripped 5 bases from V and 2 bases from J, with 15 bases between. Written as DNA, the CDR3 is TGTGCCAGCAGCGTAAACCCAGCGAGAAACACTGAAGCTTTCTTT. Its protein is CASSVNPARNTEAFF. Full variable domain (rest looked up from reference TRBV11-2 and TRBJ1-1): EAGVAQSPRYKIIEKRQSVAFWCNPISGHATLYWYQQILGQGPKLLIQFQNNGVVDDSQLPKDRFSAERLKGVDSTLKIQPAKLEDSAVYLCASSVNPARNTEAFFGQGTRLTVV.

The chain recombines TRBV5-4 with TRBJ2-7; the match to TRBD1 covers 11 bases. Germline values: CDR1 SGHNT, CDR2 YYREEE (reference sequence). Losses at the gene ends were 4 bases for V and 2 bases for J; bases not matched to a gene: 8. The CDR3 contains 16 residues. The CDR3 DNA is TGTGCCAGCAGCGCTCATTCGGGACAGGGGGCCTACGAGCAGTACTTC. Protein product: CASSAHSGQGAYEQYF.

The chain links TRBV5-1 to TRBJ2-3; 8 bases map to TRBD2. V lost 1 base and J lost 0; bases outside the gene matches: 4. CDR3 size: 16 residues. Germline V gene sequence: CDR1 SGHRS, CDR2 YFSETQ. The CDR3, as DNA: TGCGCCAGCAGCTTGTGGCCTAGCGGGAGCACAGATACGCAGTATTTT. This translates into CASSLWPSGSTDTQYF.

This sequence joins TRBV5-1 and TRBJ1-4; TRBD1 might be the D (6 bases). The germline CDR1 and CDR2 sequences are SGHRS and YFSETQ. Trimming pared 3 bases from V and 0 bases from J, leaving 12 bases between. The CDR3 has 16 residues. The CDR3 loop reads CASSSTGPSTNEKLFF. The CDR3, as DNA: TGCGCCAGCAGCTCGACAGGTCCCTCAACTAATGAAAAACTGTTTTTT.

The chain carries TRBV11-2 and TRBJ2-1; D unresolved. The CDR3 sequence is 14 residues long. The germline V and J ends were trimmed by 1 base and 6 bases, with 10 bases remaining between them. Per the germline V gene, CDR1 is SGHAT and CDR2 is FQNNGV. Here the CDR3 reads CASSLGGPANEQFF. The CDR3 DNA reads TGTGCCAGCAGCTTAGGTGGCCCCGCCAATGAGCAGTTCTTC.

This chain uses TRBV2 with TRBJ2-7; TRBD2 agrees at 9 bases. The ends lost 2 bases at V and 7 bases at J; junction bases unmatched: 9. Germline V gene sequence: CDR1 SNHLY, CDR2 FYNNEI. This CDR3 is built from 15 residues. Here the CDR3 DNA reads TGTGCCAGCAGTGAAACGGCGGGAGGGCCGGGAGAGCAGTACTTC. Its translation is CASSETAGGPGEQYF. The whole variable domain, remainder taken from reference TRBV2 and TRBJ2-7, is EPEVTQTPSHQVTQMGQEVILRCVPISNHLYFYWYRQILGQKVEFLVSFYNNEISEKSEIFDDQFSVERPDGSNFTLKIRSTKLEDSAMYFCASSETAGGPGEQYFGPGTRLTVT.

V and J are TRBV18 and TRBJ1-3; 7 nucleotides line up with TRBD1. Germline trimming cut 4 bases from V and 0 bases from J; bases unmatched to any gene: 6. The CDR3 is 16 amino acids. CDR1 KGHSH and CDR2 LQKENI come from the germline V gene. CDR3 loop: CASSLRQGRSGNTIYF. The CDR3 DNA reads as TGTGCCAGCTCACTCCGACAGGGACGCTCTGGAAACACCATATATTTT.

This clone appeared a single time. V and J are TRBV28 and TRBJ2-2; 12 bases are a match to TRBD1. CDR3 length: 16 amino acids. J lost 4 bases, V lost 7 bases, and 7 bases had no gene match. Looked up from germline, CDR1 is MDHEN and CDR2 is SYDVKM. DNA of the CDR3: TGTGCCAGCACCCGGGACAGGGGGCATAGCACCGGGGAGCTGTTTTTT. This sequence encodes CASTRDRGHSTGELFF.

This chain connects TRBV7-2 to TRBJ2-2; TRBD2 aligns across 8 bases. The length of the CDR3 is 17 residues. J lost 6 bases, V lost 5 bases, and 14 bases had no gene match. Germline values: CDR1 SGHTA, CDR2 FQGNSA. The CDR3 sequence: CASSPEPTGTSSGELFF. The CDR3 DNA reads as TGTGCCAGCAGCCCAGAACCGACCGGGACTAGTTCCGGGGAGCTGTTTTTT. The full variable domain, with the rest looked up from reference TRBV7-2 and TRBJ2-2, is GAGVSQSPSNKVTEKGKDVELRCDPISGHTALYWYRQSLGQGLEFLIYFQGNSAPDKSGLPSDRFSAERTGGSVSTLTIQRTQQEDSAVYLCASSPEPTGTSSGELFFGEGSRLTVL.

V is TRBV6-5 and J is TRBJ2-1, with D possibly TRBD2 on 7 matching bases. Germline V gene lookup returns CDR1 MNHEY and CDR2 SVGAGI. V lost 7 bases, J lost 3 bases, and 10 bases lay in between. The CDR3 sequence is 13 residues long. The CDR3 is CASKRGGYNEQFF. The DNA for the CDR3 is TGTGCCAGCAAGAGGGGGGGCTACAATGAGCAGTTCTTC.

The chain recombines TRBV7-9 with TRBJ1-2, with D unresolved. V lost 5 bases and J lost 5, with 12 bases in between. The CDR3 has 13 residues. Germline assignment: CDR1 SEHNR and CDR2 FQNEAQ (reference sequence). CDR3: CASSTDGIYGYTF. The DNA for the CDR3 is TGTGCCAGCAGCACAGACGGAATATATGGCTACACCTTC.

The V call is TRBV27, the J call TRBJ2-7; TRBD2 matches at 13 bases. The length of the CDR3 is 20 residues. The ends lost 5 bases at V and 2 bases at J; junction bases unmatched: 18. The V gene's germline CDR1 is MNHEY and CDR2 SMNVEV (reference sequence). The CDR3 loop is CASSPDFFSTSGGGAYEQYF. The CDR3 DNA follows: TGTGCCAGCAGTCCTGACTTCTTTAGTACTAGCGGGGGGGGAGCCTACGAGCAGTACTTC.

This clone was observed once. The V and J genes are TRBV14 and TRBJ1-2; 8 bases are shared with TRBD1. Germline CDR1 SGHDN, CDR2 FVKESK. The CDR3 runs 14 residues. V was pared by 3 bases and J by 4 bases, with 4 bases of the junction left unmatched. CDR3 sequence reads: CASSHPDRAYGYTF. The DNA for the CDR3 is TGTGCCAGCAGCCACCCGGACAGGGCCTATGGCTACACCTTC.

This sequence joins TRBV28 and TRBJ1-4, with D perhaps TRBD1 (6 bases). Germline CDR1 reads MDHEN; CDR2 reads SYDVKM. With 8 bases removed from V and 11 bases from J, the gap between germline ends came to 18 bases. CDR3 length: 13 amino acids. The CDR3 region is CASLLTGQLKLFF. DNA for the CDR3: TGTGCCAGCTTACTAACTGGACAGCTTAAACTGTTTTTT.

The CDR3 reads CASSRKGQGNSPLHF. The CDR3 nucleotides are TGTGCCAGCAGTCGAAAGGGACAGGGGAATTCACCCCTCCACTTT. The gene calls are TRBV27 and TRBJ1-6, with 10 bases that match TRBD1. With 5 bases clipped from V and 7 bases from J, the junction kept 5 bases outside the gene matches. The CDR3 extends over 15 amino acids. The germline CDR1 and CDR2 sequences are MNHEY and SMNVEV (reference sequence).

Details on this clone: The junction does not match germline at one end; this may be a read error. The CDR3 loop reads CASSYSIYREEGF. CDR3 in DNA: TGTGCCAGCAGTTACTCGATTTACAGAGAGGAGGGCTTC. This rearrangement joins TRBV6-2 or TRBV6-3 to TRBJ1-2; D uncertain. The length of the CDR3 is 13 residues. Germline loops: CDR1 MNHEY, CDR2 SVGEGT.

The V and J genes are TRBV5-1 and TRBJ2-5, with TRBD1 as a possible D gene (5 bases). Per the germline V gene, CDR1 is SGHRS and CDR2 is YFSETQ. V was cut by 0 bases and J by 4 bases, with 7 bases left in between. This CDR3 spans 13 amino acids. CDR3 sequence (DNA): TGCGCCAGCAGCTTGGGGGGCCGAGAGACCCAGTACTTC. It codes for CASSLGGRETQYF.

This chain joins TRBV3-1 (or the pseudogene TRBV3-2) and TRBJ1-1; the match to TRBD1 covers 8 bases. The CDR3 has 13 amino acids. CDR1 is LGHDT and CDR2 is YNNKEL in the germline V gene (reference sequence). The trim removed 4 bases at V and 11 bases at J, leaving 9 bases unmatched. As DNA, the CDR3 is TGTGCCAGCAGCCTTAGGACAGGGCCCGCGGCTTTCTTT. It is translated as CASSLRTGPAAFF.

This clone has just one count. The chain links TRBV28 to TRBJ1-1; D is possibly TRBD1 (6 bases). V gave up 6 bases and J gave up 4 bases, with 9 bases separating them. The V gene's germline CDR1 is MDHEN and CDR2 SYDVKM. The CDR3 is 12 amino acids. The CDR3 DNA reads as TGTGCCAGCAGACAAGGGGGCACTGAAGCTTTCTTT. Translating it yields CASRQGGTEAFF.

The chain recombines TRBV9 with TRBJ2-3, with D hard to call. Germline lookup yields CDR1 SGDLS and CDR2 YYNGEE. V lost 4 bases, J lost 4 bases, and 10 bases lay in between. The CDR3 extends over 13 amino acids. The CDR3: CASSSPPADTQYF. The CDR3 DNA follows: TGTGCCAGCAGCTCCCCCCCCGCAGATACGCAGTATTTT.

Only a few counts were recorded for this clone. CDR3 DNA: TGTGCCAGCAGCGAGTGGACTAGCGGCCTAGCCGGGGAGCTGTTTTTT. Its translation: CASSEWTSGLAGELFF. V gene TRBV3-1 (or the pseudogene TRBV3-2) combines with J gene TRBJ2-2, with TRBD2 identical over 10 bases. V lost 5 bases to trimming and J lost 6 bases; unmatched junction nucleotides: 9. In germline, CDR1 is LGHDT, CDR2 YNNKEL (reference sequence). The length of the CDR3 is 16 residues.

V is TRBV27 and J is TRBJ2-7, with a weak D call TRBD1 (6 bases). CDR1 MNHEY and CDR2 SMNVEV come from the germline V gene (reference sequence). V was clipped by 6 bases and J by 1 base, with 16 bases between them. The CDR3 is 15 amino acids. CDR3 protein: CASSGPRRGSYEQYF. DNA of the CDR3: TGTGCCAGCAGCGGCCCCCGCAGGGGATCCTACGAGCAGTACTTC.

This rearrangement joins TRBV9 to TRBJ2-5; 7 nucleotides match TRBD2. Unmatched junction bases numbered 3, after V lost 0 bases and J lost 1 base. CDR1 is SGDLS, CDR2 YYNGEE, per germline. The CDR3 sequence is 15 residues long. DNA for the CDR3: TGTGCCAGCAGCGTAGACGGGGGGAGCCAAGAGACCCAGTACTTC. Encoded protein: CASSVDGGSQETQYF. Based on the CDR3 plus reference TRBV9 and TRBJ2-5, the full variable domain is DSGVTQTPKHLITATGQRVTLRCSPRSGDLSVYWYQQSLDQGLQFLIQYYNGEERAKGNILERFSAQQFPDLHSELNLSSLELGDSALYFCASSVDGGSQETQYFGPGTRLLVL.

The chain employs TRBV7-2 and TRBJ1-2, with 8 bases that match TRBD1. Germline trimming cut 5 bases from V and 1 base from J; bases unmatched to any gene: 9. The CDR3 extends over 16 amino acids. Germline V lookup: CDR1 SGHTA, CDR2 FQGNSA. The CDR3 loop reads CASSTVDRAVNYGYTF. The CDR3 DNA sequence: TGTGCCAGCAGCACCGTGGACAGGGCCGTTAACTATGGCTACACCTTC.

The rearrangement joins TRBV12-3 or TRBV12-4 to TRBJ2-1; D gene unclear. The CDR3 is 13 residues long. The ends were cut back, 5 bases at V and 8 bases at J, with 13 bases in the middle. The CDR3 spells CASSPAPGYEQFF. Written as DNA, the CDR3 is TGTGCCAGCAGTCCGGCCCCAGGCTATGAGCAGTTCTTC.

The chain links TRBV15 to TRBJ2-1; 9 nucleotides agree with TRBD2. Trimming at V came to 0 bases and at J to 7 bases, leaving 7 bases not matched to a gene. In germline, CDR1 is LNHNV, CDR2 YYDKDF (reference sequence). The CDR3 is made up of 16 amino acids. The CDR3 is CATSRDRAGGRNEQFF. The CDR3 region has the DNA TGTGCCACCAGCAGAGATAGGGCGGGGGGGCGGAATGAGCAGTTCTTC.